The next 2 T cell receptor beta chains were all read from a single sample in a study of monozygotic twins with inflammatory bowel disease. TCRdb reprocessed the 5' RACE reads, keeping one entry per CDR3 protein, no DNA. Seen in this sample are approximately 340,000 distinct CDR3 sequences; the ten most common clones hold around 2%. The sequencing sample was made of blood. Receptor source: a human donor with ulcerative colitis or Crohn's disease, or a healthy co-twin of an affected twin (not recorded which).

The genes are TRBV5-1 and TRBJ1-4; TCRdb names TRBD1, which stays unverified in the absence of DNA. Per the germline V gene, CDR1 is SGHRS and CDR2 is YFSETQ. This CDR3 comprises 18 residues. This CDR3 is CASSPRQGGGATNEKLFF.

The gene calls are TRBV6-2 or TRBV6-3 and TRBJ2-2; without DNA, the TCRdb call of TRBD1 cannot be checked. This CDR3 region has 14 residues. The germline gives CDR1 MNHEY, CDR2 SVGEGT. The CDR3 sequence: CASSSGSETGELFF.